These 30 T cell receptor beta chains were all obtained from the same sample, sequenced in a study of blood T cell repertoires in COVID-19. The table came from immunoSEQ multiplex PCR; TCRdb's copy has only in-frame clones and leaves some out. The sample shows about 210,000 clones, around 84% of them seen only once. The specimen sequenced was PBMCs or T cells enriched from blood (not recorded which). The receptor source for this set is a man aged 30 to 39 with acute COVID-19.

This chain links TRBV29-1 with TRBJ2-7; D is possibly TRBD2 (5 bases). V was cut by 3 bases and J by 5 bases, with 11 bases left in between. The CDR3 sequence is 12 residues long. Germline assignment: CDR1 SQVTM and CDR2 ANQGSEA. This chain's CDR3 is CSVESLRDEQYF. In nucleotides, the CDR3 is TGCAGCGTTGAGAGTTTGAGGGACGAGCAGTACTTC.

This clone was observed a single time. The chain has TRBV19 and TRBJ2-3; no reliable D call. CDR1 and CDR2 (germline): LNHDA, SQIVND (reference sequence). Trimming pared 5 bases from V and 0 bases from J, leaving 3 bases between. The CDR3 length is 12 residues. Here the CDR3 reads CASSPSTDTQYF. CDR3 DNA sequence: TGTGCCAGTAGTCCTAGCACAGATACGCAGTATTTT.

The gene calls are TRBV7-3 and TRBJ2-1, with TRBD2 as a possible D gene (6 bases). The CDR3 contains 13 residues. Looked up from germline, CDR1 is SGHTA and CDR2 is FQGTGA. Trimming pared 3 bases from V and 6 bases from J, leaving 9 bases between. Here the CDR3 DNA reads TGTGCCAGCAGCTTCATGGGGGGCAATGAGCAGTTCTTC. Protein product: CASSFMGGNEQFF.

The chain recombines TRBV10-1 with TRBJ2-7; the D gene is possibly TRBD1 (6 bases). Trimming cost V 7 bases and J 4 bases, with 20 bases left between them. The CDR3 is 15 amino acids. Germline V gene sequence: CDR1 WNHNN, CDR2 SYGVQD (reference sequence). Written as DNA, the CDR3 is TGCGCCAGCACGGCAGGGGAGCCTTCCACGTACGAGCAGTACTTC. Translating it yields CASTAGEPSTYEQYF.

The J gene is TRBJ1-1, the V gene TRBV27; D is unresolved. CDR1 and CDR2 from the germline V gene are MNHEY and SMNVEV (reference sequence). Trimming removed 5 bases from V and 4 bases from J, with 8 bases in between. The CDR3 covers 12 residues. The CDR3 reads CASSPSGTEAFF. CDR3 DNA: TGTGCCAGCAGTCCTTCGGGCACTGAAGCTTTCTTT.

The CDR3 here is CASSLGGTTGLTLYGYTF. The CDR3 nucleotides read TGTGCCAGCAGCTTAGGGGGAACGACAGGGCTAACCCTCTATGGCTACACCTTC. The V gene is TRBV13, the J gene TRBJ1-2, with TRBD1 matching over 7 bases. This CDR3 has 18 amino acids. V lost 0 bases to trimming and J lost 4 bases; unmatched junction nucleotides: 14. CDR1 PRHDT and CDR2 FYEKMQ come from the germline V gene (reference sequence).

This clone was observed a few times. The chain is built from TRBV18 and TRBJ1-2; TRBD1 aligns across 7 bases. Germline V gene data show CDR1 as KGHSH and CDR2 as LQKENI. V lost 3 bases, J lost 2 bases, and 3 bases stayed unmatched. The CDR3 sequence is 14 residues long. The DNA of the CDR3 is TGTGCCAGCTCACCGCCGGGACAGAACTATGGCTACACCTTC. Protein sequence: CASSPPGQNYGYTF.

The chain is built from TRBV19 and TRBJ1-1, with a weak D call TRBD1 (5 bases). Germline V gene data show CDR1 as LNHDA and CDR2 as SQIVND (reference sequence). V dropped 6 bases and J dropped 1 base, with 9 bases sitting between them. The CDR3 totals 13 residues. In nucleotides, the CDR3 is TGTGCCAGTAGCACCGGACAGAACACTGAAGCTTTCTTT. It encodes CASSTGQNTEAFF.

The V call is TRBV11-2, the J call TRBJ1-6, with D possibly TRBD1 on 6 matching bases. CDR1 SGHAT and CDR2 FQNNGV come from the germline V gene. The CDR3 consists of 15 residues. The V gene lost 4 bases and the J gene lost 9 bases, with 16 bases spanning the gap. CDR3 loop: CASSYGVGGASPLHF. In DNA form, the CDR3 reads TGTGCCAGCAGCTATGGGGTCGGGGGGGCTTCACCCCTCCACTTT.

V and J are TRBV5-4 and TRBJ1-2; TRBD1 aligns across 7 bases. The CDR3 has 15 amino acids. Germline-derived CDR1 and CDR2 are SGHNT and YYREEE (reference sequence). The V and J ends lost 4 bases and 0 bases, in that order; junction bases with no gene match: 6. CDR3 in amino acids: CASSQGTAANYGYTF. CDR3 sequence (DNA): TGTGCCAGCAGCCAAGGGACAGCAGCTAACTATGGCTACACCTTC.

The CDR3 coding sequence is TGTGCCAGCAGCGACCGGGACAGGGGAAACACCATATATTTT. As protein: CASSDRDRGNTIYF. The rearrangement uses TRBV21-1 and TRBJ1-3; TRBD1, the table's D call, lacks a check against the DNA. TRBV21-1 is a pseudogene segment. This CDR3 region has 14 residues.

V and J are TRBV5-1 and TRBJ1-2; 8 nucleotides line up with TRBD1. This CDR3 spans 15 amino acids. V was pared by 4 bases and J by 4 bases, with 9 bases of the junction left unmatched. Looked up from germline, CDR1 is SGHRS and CDR2 is YFSETQ. The CDR3 is CASSPLPDRVYGYTF. In DNA, the CDR3 is TGCGCCAGCAGCCCCCTACCGGACAGGGTCTATGGCTACACCTTC.

The chain is built from TRBV28 and TRBJ2-5; maybe TRBD1 (7 bases). The V and J ends lost 3 bases and 2 bases respectively, with 19 bases between them. Germline CDR1 MDHEN, CDR2 SYDVKM. The CDR3 has 17 amino acids. CDR3 coding DNA: TGTGCCAGCAGTTTCGGGCGGGGACAGTCCCTTCAAGAGACCCAGTACTTC. This sequence encodes CASSFGRGQSLQETQYF. The whole variable domain, filled in from reference TRBV28 and TRBJ2-5, reads DVKVTQSSRYLVKRTGEKVFLECVQDMDHENMFWYRQDPGLGLRLIYFSYDVKMKEKGDIPEGYSVSREKKERFSLILESASTNQTSMYLCASSFGRGQSLQETQYFGPGTRLLVL.

This clone was observed a few times. The chain carries TRBV4-2 and TRBJ2-1; tentatively, D is TRBD2 (7 bases). Germline CDR1 and CDR2: LGHNA and YNFKEQ. V lost 0 bases to trimming and J lost 4 bases, with 10 bases between them. This CDR3 comprises 15 residues. The CDR3 region has the DNA TGTGCCAGCAGCCAAGAAGGGGGGGCATACAATGAGCAGTTCTTC. Its protein is CASSQEGGAYNEQFF.

The chain is built from TRBV7-9 and TRBJ1-5; D gene ambiguous. The CDR3 sequence is 13 residues long. From germline, CDR1 is SEHNR and CDR2 FQNEAQ (reference sequence). The V end was cut by 1 base, the J end by 11 bases, with 12 bases between. DNA of the CDR3: TGTGCCAGCAGCTTAGGAGGGATGGCGTCCCAGCATTTT. Amino acids: CASSLGGMASQHF.

The rearrangement joins TRBV5-1 to TRBJ1-1; D is ambiguous. The CDR3 has 16 amino acids. V was trimmed by 0 bases and J by 0 bases, leaving 12 bases between them. The V gene's germline CDR1 is SGHRS and CDR2 YFSETQ. The CDR3 DNA is TGCGCCAGCAGCTTGGACAGCGGCAGGATGAACACTGAAGCTTTCTTT. Translated, it gives CASSLDSGRMNTEAFF.

The CDR3 DNA follows: TGTGCCAGCAGCGCACTGCGGGATCCTTCCTACGAGCAGTACTTC. This encodes CASSALRDPSYEQYF. V and J are TRBV9 and TRBJ2-7, with a weak D call TRBD2 (6 bases). Germline values: CDR1 SGDLS, CDR2 YYNGEE. The CDR3 runs to 15 residues. The germline V and J ends were trimmed by 3 bases and 1 base, with 14 bases remaining between them.

This sequence joins TRBV3-1 (or the pseudogene TRBV3-2) and TRBJ1-3; TRBD1 might be the D (6 bases). The CDR3 extends over 15 amino acids. The V end was cut by 5 bases, the J end by 0 bases, with 11 bases between. CDR1 LGHDT and CDR2 YNNKEL come from the germline V gene (reference sequence). Written as DNA, the CDR3 is TGTGCCAGCAGCTTCCTACAGGGCTCTGGAAACACCATATATTTT. Translating it yields CASSFLQGSGNTIYF.

The chain combines TRBV7-9 with TRBJ2-1; D call uncertain. CDR3 length: 13 amino acids. Germline V gives CDR1 SEHNR, CDR2 FQNEAQ (reference sequence). V gave up 0 bases and J gave up 8 bases, with 8 bases separating them. CDR3 loop: CASSLASRDEQFF. The CDR3 DNA follows: TGTGCCAGCAGCTTAGCGAGTCGGGATGAGCAGTTCTTC.

The rearrangement uses TRBV12-3 or TRBV12-4 and TRBJ1-1, with a possible D match to TRBD1 (6 bases). V was shortened by 3 bases and J by 6 bases, with 11 bases between the two germline ends. The CDR3 contains 13 residues. CDR3 sequence: CASSLLGGSEAFF. CDR3 DNA: TGTGCCAGCAGTTTGTTAGGGGGATCTGAAGCTTTCTTT.

In its sample, this clone was seen once. This sequence joins TRBV27 and TRBJ2-3; D is possibly TRBD1 (5 bases). CDR1 is MNHEY, CDR2 SMNVEV, per germline (reference sequence). This CDR3 region has 16 residues. Trimming removed 7 bases from V and 1 base from J, with 18 bases in between. The CDR3 DNA reads as TGTGCCAGCAAACGTTTGGGGCCGACAGGCACAGATACGCAGTATTTT. It specifies CASKRLGPTGTDTQYF.

The chain has TRBV5-1 and TRBJ1-1; a weak D match, TRBD1 (6 bases). The V end lost 0 bases, the J end lost 5 bases, and 11 bases lay between the germline ends. The CDR3 length is 14 residues. CDR1 and CDR2 (germline): SGHRS, YFSETQ. Here the CDR3 reads CASSLARGGTEAFF. The CDR3 DNA is TGCGCCAGCAGCTTGGCCAGGGGTGGAACTGAAGCTTTCTTT.

J is TRBJ1-2 and V is TRBV6-5; the D is unclear. CDR1 is MNHEY, CDR2 SVGAGI, per germline. The V end was cut by 5 bases, the J end by 8 bases, with 21 bases between. The length of the CDR3 is 15 residues. Here the CDR3 DNA reads TGTGCCAGCAGTCTCGGTACGGGGTCAATGAGGGGCTACACCTTC. Translated, it gives CASSLGTGSMRGYTF.

The CDR3 is CATETGPGSYEQYF. The CDR3, as DNA: TGTGCCACCGAGACGGGCCCGGGGTCCTACGAGCAGTACTTC. V is TRBV2 and J is TRBJ2-7; tentative D call: TRBD2 (5 bases). The CDR3 consists of 14 residues. Germline CDR1 and CDR2: SNHLY and FYNNEI. The V and J ends lost 10 bases and 1 base respectively, with 17 bases between them.

The genes are TRBV28 and TRBJ2-2; the match to TRBD1 covers 9 bases. The V and J ends lost 6 bases and 4 bases, in that order; junction bases with no gene match: 12. The germline V gene encodes CDR1 MDHEN and CDR2 SYDVKM. The CDR3 spans 17 residues. The CDR3 nucleotides are TGTGCCAGCAGCCCCAGCGGGACAGGGTACCTCACCGGGGAGCTGTTTTTT. Encoded protein: CASSPSGTGYLTGELFF. The whole variable domain, remainder taken from reference TRBV28 and TRBJ2-2, is DVKVTQSSRYLVKRTGEKVFLECVQDMDHENMFWYRQDPGLGLRLIYFSYDVKMKEKGDIPEGYSVSREKKERFSLILESASTNQTSMYLCASSPSGTGYLTGELFFGEGSRLTVL.

This clone appeared a single time. This chain links TRBV3-1 (or the pseudogene TRBV3-2) with TRBJ2-2, with 15 bases aligning to TRBD2. The J segment lost 0 bases and the V segment lost 1 base, leaving 0 bases of the junction unmatched. The CDR3 is 18 residues long. Per the germline V gene, CDR1 is LGHDT and CDR2 is YNNKEL (reference sequence). CDR3 in DNA: TGTGCCAGCAGCCAAGGGACTAGCGGGGGGGCGAACACCGGGGAGCTGTTTTTT. Translating gives CASSQGTSGGANTGELFF.

The chain recombines TRBV2 with TRBJ1-4; 10 nucleotides align to TRBD1. J lost 5 bases, V lost 8 bases, and 2 bases had no gene match. CDR1 is SNHLY and CDR2 is FYNNEI in the germline V gene. CDR3 length: 13 amino acids. The CDR3 DNA sequence: TGTGCCAGCCTGGGACAGGGGAATGAAAAACTGTTTTTT. It specifies CASLGQGNEKLFF.

The J gene is TRBJ1-2, the V gene TRBV2; the match to TRBD1 covers 8 bases. Germline CDR1 is SNHLY and CDR2 is FYNNEI. With 0 bases clipped from V and 7 bases from J, the junction kept 13 bases outside the gene matches. The CDR3 has 17 residues. The CDR3 reads CASSEATDRVTYGGYTF. CDR3 sequence (DNA): TGTGCCAGCAGTGAAGCGACGGACAGGGTTACGTATGGTGGCTACACCTTC.

This clone was picked up one time. The rearrangement links TRBV6-6 to TRBJ1-1; D is unresolved. The ends were cut back, 0 bases at V and 0 bases at J, with 5 bases in the middle. The CDR3 covers 14 residues. Germline loops: CDR1 MNHNY, CDR2 SVGAGI (reference sequence). Here the CDR3 DNA reads TGTGCCAGCAGTTACTCCGGTTTGAACACTGAAGCTTTCTTT. The encoded protein is CASSYSGLNTEAFF.

The chain uses TRBV20-1 and TRBJ2-6; D uncertain. Germline V gene data show CDR1 as DFQATT and CDR2 as SNEGSKA (reference sequence). There are 14 residues in the CDR3. Trimming stripped 3 bases from V and 2 bases from J, with 8 bases between. The CDR3 region is CSASREAGANVLTF. As DNA, the CDR3 is TGCAGTGCTAGTCGTGAGGCTGGGGCCAACGTCCTGACTTTC.